Shown below are 29 T cell receptor beta chains from a single sample sequenced in a study of blood T cell repertoires in COVID-19. Produced via immunoSEQ multiplex PCR; TCRdb's table is partial and in-frame only. The table includes 150,000 to 200,000 clones, more than 75% detected once. Material: peripheral blood. These receptors originate from a woman aged 55-70 years with COVID-19, enrolled during active disease.

The J gene is TRBJ1-5, the V gene TRBV7-2, with 7 bases matching TRBD1. J gave up 3 bases and V 2 bases, and 4 bases lay outside the gene matches. Germline CDR1 and CDR2: SGHTA and FQGNSA. There are 15 residues in the CDR3. CDR3 sequence reads: CASSLSGQYNQPQHF. CDR3 in DNA: TGTGCCAGCAGCTTATCGGGACAGTACAATCAGCCCCAGCATTTT.

The chain joins TRBV10-2 to TRBJ1-4; possible D gene TRBD1, 6 bases. The germline V gene has CDR1 WSHSY and CDR2 SAAADI. With 0 bases removed from V and 7 bases from J, the gap between germline ends came to 15 bases. The CDR3 contains 16 residues. The CDR3 sequence is CASSESGGGGGEKLFF. For the CDR3, the DNA is TGCGCCAGCAGTGAGTCGGGGGGGGGCGGAGGTGAAAAACTGTTTTTT.

This clone was detected only once. The DNA of the CDR3 is TGTGCCAGCAGTATCGGGAGGGCCACCGGGGAGCTGTTTTTT. This codes for CASSIGRATGELFF. The V gene is TRBV7-2, the J gene TRBJ2-2; TRBD2 aligns across 8 bases. The V and J ends lost 6 bases and 4 bases, in that order; junction bases with no gene match: 4. This CDR3 region has 14 residues. CDR1 SGHTA and CDR2 FQGNSA come from the germline V gene.

The J gene is TRBJ2-1, the V gene TRBV28; D possibly uses TRBD1 or TRBD2 (9 bases each). Trimming pared 5 bases from V and 14 bases from J, leaving 40 bases between. The length of the CDR3 is 20 residues. Germline CDR1 and CDR2: MDHEN and SYDVKM. The CDR3: CASSTPGQGWMGGRAGLKFF. The CDR3 nucleotides are TGTGCCAGCAGTACGCCGGGACAGGGATGGATGGGCGGGAGGGCCGGTTTGAAGTTCTTC.

V gene TRBV5-8 combines with J gene TRBJ2-4, with a weak D call TRBD2 (5 bases). The germline CDR1 and CDR2 sequences are SGHTS and YDEGEE. The V end lost 0 bases, the J end lost 2 bases, and 9 bases lay between the germline ends. The CDR3 runs 15 residues. The CDR3, as DNA: TGTGCCAGCAGCTTGGAGGGAGTAACCAAAAACATTCAGTACTTC. It yields the protein CASSLEGVTKNIQYF.

As concerns this clone: Other DNA sequences in the sample encode the same CDR3. V is TRBV7-9 and J is TRBJ1-5, with 7 bases fitting TRBD1. CDR1 is SEHNR and CDR2 is FQNEAQ in the germline V gene (reference sequence). This CDR3 spans 15 amino acids. The junction had 4 bases not matched to a gene; V was cut back by 3 bases and J by 2 bases. The CDR3 coding sequence is TGTGCCAGCAGCTTGGCAGGGGGAGGCAATCAGCCCCAGCATTTT. Translation: CASSLAGGGNQPQHF.

This clone was seen only once. CDR3 loop: CASSSSRVAEQYF. The DNA of the CDR3 is TGTGCCAGCAGCTCATCCAGGGTTGCCGAGCAGTACTTC. The gene calls are TRBV7-3 and TRBJ2-7; possibly TRBD1 for D (5 bases). The V gene lost 4 bases and the J gene lost 6 bases, with 13 bases spanning the gap. This CDR3 is 13 amino acids long. Germline lookup yields CDR1 SGHTA and CDR2 FQGTGA.

The chain joins TRBV3-1 (or the pseudogene TRBV3-2) to TRBJ1-3, with no clear D. V was shortened by 3 bases and J by 2 bases, with 17 bases between the two germline ends. CDR3 length: 17 residues. The germline gives CDR1 LGHDT, CDR2 YNNKEL (reference sequence). CDR3 bases: TGTGCCAGCAGCCAGCTGGCGGGAACCTTAGCTGGAAACACCATATATTTT. Residues: CASSQLAGTLAGNTIYF.

The CDR3 nucleotides read TGCAGCGTCAAACAGGAGAGAGACACTGAAGCTTTCTTT. It is translated as CSVKQERDTEAFF. V gene TRBV29-1 combines with J gene TRBJ1-1; weak D call: TRBD1 (5 bases). CDR1 is SQVTM and CDR2 is ANQGSEA in the germline V gene. The CDR3 runs to 13 residues. V was shortened by 6 bases and J by 3 bases, with 14 bases between the two germline ends.

The chain combines TRBV15 with TRBJ2-1, with TRBD2 matching over 11 bases. CDR3 length equals 17 residues. V lost 1 base and J lost 4; bases outside the gene matches: 6. Germline CDR1 reads LNHNV; CDR2 reads YYDKDF (reference sequence). The DNA for the CDR3 is TGTGCCACCAGCAGAGTTCCGGGACTAGCGGAATACAATGAGCAGTTCTTC. Protein: CATSRVPGLAEYNEQFF.

J is TRBJ1-1 and V is TRBV28; the D gene is possibly TRBD1 (6 bases). The germline gives CDR1 MDHEN, CDR2 SYDVKM. The ends were cut back, 6 bases at V and 1 base at J, with 18 bases in the middle. The CDR3 has 16 residues. The chain's CDR3 is CASRETGRQWNTEAFF. CDR3 in DNA: TGTGCCAGCAGGGAGACAGGTAGGCAGTGGAACACTGAAGCTTTCTTT.

This clone was observed a handful of times. V usage is TRBV7-2 and J usage is TRBJ2-3, with D possibly being TRBD2 (6 bases). V lost 3 bases to trimming and J lost 1 base, with 11 bases between them. Per the germline V gene, CDR1 is SGHTA and CDR2 is FQGNSA. The CDR3 length is 15 residues. The CDR3 DNA is TGTGCCAGCAGCTTTCGCGCGGGACGCACAGATACGCAGTATTTT. It translates to CASSFRAGRTDTQYF.

This clone has at least ten counts. The genes are TRBV19 and TRBJ2-2; 7 positions match TRBD1. J was trimmed by 4 bases and V by 5 bases; bases with no gene match: 7. The V gene's germline CDR1 is LNHDA and CDR2 SQIVND (reference sequence). The CDR3 sequence is 15 residues long. The CDR3 region is CASSPGQDFTGELFF. In DNA form, the CDR3 reads TGTGCCAGTAGTCCTGGACAGGACTTCACCGGGGAGCTGTTTTTT.

The chain links TRBV27 to TRBJ2-1, with 7 positions matching TRBD2. Germline loops: CDR1 MNHEY, CDR2 SMNVEV (reference sequence). V lost 7 bases to trimming and J lost 1 base; unmatched junction nucleotides: 4. The CDR3 is 14 amino acids. DNA of the CDR3: TGTGCCAGCACCGAGCGGGGATCCTACAATGAGCAGTTCTTC. Its translation: CASTERGSYNEQFF.

The rearrangement uses TRBV30 and TRBJ1-6; D not certain. The CDR3 consists of 16 residues. Looked up from germline, CDR1 is GTSNPN and CDR2 is SVGIG (reference sequence). The ends were cut back, 3 bases at V and 0 bases at J, with 12 bases in the middle. The CDR3 DNA reads TGTGCCTGGAGCGGTAAAGGGAGCTCCTATAATTCACCCCTCCACTTT. This codes for CAWSGKGSSYNSPLHF.

J is TRBJ1-6 and V is TRBV21-1; the table names TRBD1, a call not compared with the DNA. TRBV21-1 is a documented pseudogene. This CDR3 is 16 amino acids long. CDR3 nucleotides: TGTGCCAGCAGCAAGGCGAGGTCAGGGGATAATTCACCCCTCCACTTT. Its translation is CASSKARSGDNSPLHF.

This chain uses TRBV19 with TRBJ2-2; maybe TRBD1 (6 bases). Per the germline V gene, CDR1 is LNHDA and CDR2 is SQIVND (reference sequence). The V end lost 4 bases, the J end lost 1 base, and 7 bases lay between the germline ends. The CDR3 loop spans 14 amino acids. The CDR3 region has the DNA TGTGCCAGTAGTACAGGGGTGAACACCGGGGAGCTGTTTTTT. Translating gives CASSTGVNTGELFF.

The chain combines TRBV5-1 with TRBJ1-1; the D is unclear. The germline CDR1 and CDR2 sequences are SGHRS and YFSETQ. V was trimmed by 1 base and J by 0 bases, leaving 10 bases between them. This CDR3 is built from 15 residues. The CDR3 sequence: CASSLIRSMNTEAFF. In nucleotides, the CDR3 is TGCGCCAGCAGCTTGATTCGGTCGATGAACACTGAAGCTTTCTTT.

This clone showed up just a few times. The V gene is TRBV15, the J gene TRBJ2-2; 7 bases fit TRBD1. J lost 6 bases, V lost 6 bases, and 22 bases had no gene match. This CDR3 has 19 amino acids. Germline CDR1 and CDR2: LNHNV and YYDKDF (reference sequence). The CDR3 DNA sequence: TGTGCCACCAGGGAAACCCGGGACAGCCCTAGATCGGGCGCCGGGGAGCTGTTTTTT. This gives the protein CATRETRDSPRSGAGELFF.

The chain employs TRBV6-4 and TRBJ1-2; TRBD1 matches 9 bases. The CDR3 runs to 13 residues. Germline CDR1 and CDR2: MRHNA and SNTAGT. J was trimmed by 8 bases and V by 4 bases; bases with no gene match: 5. The CDR3 DNA reads as TGTGCCAGCAGTGCGGACAGGGGAGGCGGCTACACCTTC. It is translated as CASSADRGGGYTF.

This chain connects TRBV14 to TRBJ2-5, with TRBD2 matching over 8 bases. CDR1 and CDR2 (germline): SGHDN, FVKESK. Unmatched junction bases numbered 10, after V lost 2 bases and J lost 2 bases. The CDR3 has 17 amino acids. This chain's CDR3 is CASSQYLGLDIQETQYF. In DNA form, the CDR3 reads TGTGCCAGCAGCCAATATTTGGGACTAGATATACAAGAGACCCAGTACTTC.

CDR3: CSASAGELFF. CDR3 DNA: TGCAGTGCTAGCGCCGGGGAGCTGTTTTTT. The J gene is TRBJ2-2, the V gene TRBV20-1; no clear D. In germline, CDR1 is DFQATT, CDR2 SNEGSKA (reference sequence). The CDR3 consists of 10 residues. V gave up 3 bases and J gave up 6 bases, with 2 bases separating them.

The chain combines TRBV6-4 with TRBJ2-5; 7 bases are a match to TRBD2. Germline V gene data show CDR1 as MRHNA and CDR2 as SNTAGT. The CDR3 consists of 13 residues. V lost 4 bases and J lost 7; bases outside the gene matches: 6. CDR3 in DNA: TGTGCCAGCAGTGTAGACGAGCGGGGGACCCAGTACTTC. Amino acids: CASSVDERGTQYF.

CDR3 sequence reads: CASSQDYAASGNTIYF. The DNA of the CDR3 is TGCGCCAGCAGCCAAGACTACGCGGCCTCTGGAAACACCATATATTTT. This rearrangement joins TRBV4-1 to TRBJ1-3, with unresolved D. The CDR3 contains 16 residues. Germline loops: CDR1 MGHRA, CDR2 YSYEKL. V was trimmed by 0 bases and J by 0 bases, leaving 9 bases between them.

The chain has TRBV5-1 and TRBJ2-1, with 9 bases aligning to TRBD1. The CDR3 is made up of 15 amino acids. Germline V gives CDR1 SGHRS, CDR2 YFSETQ. With V trimmed by 3 bases and J by 8 bases, 9 bases remained unmatched. The CDR3 DNA follows: TGCGCCAGCAGCTGGGACGCGGGACAGGGTTATGAGCAGTTCTTC. It encodes CASSWDAGQGYEQFF.

The chain combines TRBV7-3 with TRBJ2-1, with 11 bases identical to TRBD2. Germline V gene data show CDR1 as SGHTA and CDR2 as FQGTGA. The length of the CDR3 is 14 residues. J was trimmed by 8 bases and V by 5 bases; bases with no gene match: 5. The CDR3 here is CASSLSGGADEQFF. CDR3 in DNA: TGTGCCAGCAGCCTTAGCGGGGGGGCGGATGAGCAGTTCTTC.

This clone was recorded once. This chain links TRBV7-9 with TRBJ2-7; D gene unclear. The CDR3 is 13 amino acids. The V end was cut by 4 bases, the J end by 5 bases, with 12 bases between. CDR1 is SEHNR, CDR2 FQNEAQ, per germline (reference sequence). The CDR3 region is CASSSGLTDEQYV. The DNA for the CDR3 is TGTGCCAGCAGCTCAGGCCTCACGGACGAGCAGTACGTC.

This rearrangement joins TRBV5-5 to TRBJ2-1; possibly TRBD1 for D (6 bases). Between the trimmed V and J ends, which lost 6 bases and 4 bases, there was a span of 20 bases. CDR1 and CDR2 from the germline V gene are SGHKS and YYEKEE (reference sequence). This CDR3 has 16 amino acids. The CDR3 DNA is TGTGCCAGCAACGAAATCCCGGGACAAAGGTACAATGAGCAGTTCTTC. Its protein is CASNEIPGQRYNEQFF.

V is TRBV30 and J is TRBJ1-3, with D unclear. This CDR3 is 16 amino acids long. Germline CDR1 and CDR2: GTSNPN and SVGIG (reference sequence). V was pared by 4 bases and J by 0 bases, with 16 bases between. As DNA, the CDR3 is TGTGCCTGGATTAGGGCAGGACTCACCTCTGGAAACACCATATATTTT. Protein: CAWIRAGLTSGNTIYF. The entire variable domain, with the rest obtained from reference TRBV30 and TRBJ1-3, is as follows: SQTIHQWPATLVQPVGSPLSLECTVEGTSNPNLYWYRQAAGRGLQLLFYSVGIGQISSEVPQNLSASRPQDRQFILSSKKLLLSDSGFYLCAWIRAGLTSGNTIYFGEGSWLTVV.